This TCR beta chain is drawn from a study of cytomegalovirus exposure and HLA in healthy donors. Study-wide results and caveats: Later analysis identified several of the most significant clusters that appeared linked to common viral pathogens. The study put about 180 TCR beta chains on its list as cytomegalovirus-associated.

Germline CDR1 MNHEY, CDR2 SVGAGI. The V and J ends lost 2 bases and 7 bases respectively, with 5 bases between them. The CDR3 length is 11 residues. 60 Vbeta and 13 Jbeta primers were used in PCR. The authors' processing: Tens of millions of unique TCR beta chains, roughly 11 million of them shared, were counted by a later analysis. The data were produced by immunoSEQ multiplex PCR, yet TCRdb's version contains in-frame clones alone and is incomplete. V and J calls and clone size come straight from that table; D and trimming were deduced from the DNA. Of about 81,000 clones listed, about 90% were seen once; the top ten hold about 2.5%. With regard to this clone: As yet, its antigen is unknown.

The donors comprised healthy bone marrow donors. Sequencing was done on a sample of PBMCs. The chain carries TRBV6-5 and TRBJ1-1; no clear D gene. This sequence originates from a man younger than 35 in good health and CMV-seronegative. This chain's CDR3 is CASSYEGEAFF. Here the CDR3 DNA reads TGTGCCAGCAGTTACGAGGGTGAAGCTTTCTTT.